This TCR beta chain was found in a study of radiation and T cells in renal cell carcinoma. Regarding the study as a whole: Baseline intratumoral clonotype presence is unknown without pretreatment biopsies.

Worth noting for this clone: The antigen is unknown.

This CDR3 comprises 15 residues. Germline V lookup: CDR1 SGDLS, CDR2 YYNGEE. V lost 6 bases to trimming and J lost 6 bases; unmatched junction nucleotides: 12. This sample's time point: blood 2 weeks post-SBRT. This sample's treatment: 15 Gy SBRT to primary tumor, nephrectomy 4 weeks later. The table came from immunoSEQ multiplex PCR; TCRdb's copy has only in-frame clones and leaves some out. The sample holds approximately 79,000 clones, around 80% seen once. This sequence originates from a man aged 55 to 70 with renal cell carcinoma. V and J are TRBV9 and TRBJ2-5; 9 bases fit TRBD2. The sample consisted of blood, taken from a patient whose treatment included radiotherapy and nephrectomy. The chain's CDR3 is CASNRGREGEKTQYF. CDR3 DNA sequence: TGTGCCAGCAACCGTGGGCGGGAGGGAGAGAAGACCCAGTACTTC.